This TCR beta chain was recovered during a study of cytomegalovirus exposure and HLA in healthy donors. CDR1 is GTSNPN, CDR2 SVGIG, per germline (reference sequence). Trimming stripped 2 bases from V and 15 bases from J, with 14 bases between. The CDR3 is 11 residues long. Study-wide results and caveats: The study recorded 160 or so TCR beta chains that were cytomegalovirus-associated. In a later analysis, V- and J-gene trimming of beta chains associated with a DCLRE1C missense variant, replicated independently.

Notes on this clone: Its antigen remains unknown.

Researchers ran the PCR with 60 Vbeta and 13 Jbeta primers. Original handling: An analysis performed later counted about 80 million unique TCR beta chains (around 11 million of them shared). Here immunoSEQ multiplex PCR was the method, and the copy in TCRdb shows in-frame clones only, minus some. That table gives V, J and clone size, and the DNA gave D and trimming. The data show roughly 160,000 clones, just under 80% seen once. Donors were nominally healthy when sampled, though unrecorded immune exposures were likely. The material sequenced was PBMCs. This chain links TRBV30 with TRBJ2-1; D is unclear. The receptor was isolated from a man between 25 and 39 years old in good health and CMV-seronegative. The CDR3 here is CAWSNSLSRFF. The CDR3 DNA reads TGTGCCTGGAGTAACAGTTTATCCCGGTTCTTC.